This T cell receptor beta chain was recorded in a study of cytomegalovirus exposure and HLA in healthy donors. This CDR3 has 18 amino acids. CDR1 SGHRS and CDR2 YFSETQ come from the germline V gene. The PCR ran on 60 Vbeta and 13 Jbeta primers. Sequencing was performed with immunoSEQ multiplex PCR; in TCRdb, only in-frame clones are kept and a portion is missing. This table holds some 80,000 clones. Regarding the study as a whole: In a later analysis, across HLA loci, associated TCR counts were highest for DRB1, lowest for HLA-C.

In regard to this clone: Its antigen is not identified.

The chain is built from TRBV5-1 and TRBJ2-7; 9 nucleotides line up with TRBD1. The sequencing input was PBMCs. This TCR came from a middle-aged man in good health and CMV-seropositive. Written as DNA, the CDR3 is TGCGACTTCAGTTCGTCACCTATATCGGGACAGGGTACGTACGAGCAGTACTTC. This sequence encodes CDFSSSPISGQGTYEQYF.